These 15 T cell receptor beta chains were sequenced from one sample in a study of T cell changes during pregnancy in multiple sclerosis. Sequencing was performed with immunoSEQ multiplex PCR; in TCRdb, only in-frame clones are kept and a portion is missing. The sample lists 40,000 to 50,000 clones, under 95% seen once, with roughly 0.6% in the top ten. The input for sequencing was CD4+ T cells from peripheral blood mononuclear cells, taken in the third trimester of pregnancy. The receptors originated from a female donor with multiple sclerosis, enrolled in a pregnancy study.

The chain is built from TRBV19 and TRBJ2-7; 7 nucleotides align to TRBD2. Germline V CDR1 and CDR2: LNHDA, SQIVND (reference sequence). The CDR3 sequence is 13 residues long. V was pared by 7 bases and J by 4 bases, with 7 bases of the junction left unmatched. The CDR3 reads CASTSLGGYEQYF. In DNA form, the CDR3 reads TGTGCCAGTACTTCTTTGGGGGGGTACGAGCAGTACTTC. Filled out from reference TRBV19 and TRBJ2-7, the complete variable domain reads DGGITQSPKYLFRKEGQNVTLSCEQNLNHDAMYWYRQDPGQGLRLIYYSQIVNDFQKGDIAEGYSVSREKKESFPLTVTSAQKNPTAFYLCASTSLGGYEQYFGPGTRLTVT.

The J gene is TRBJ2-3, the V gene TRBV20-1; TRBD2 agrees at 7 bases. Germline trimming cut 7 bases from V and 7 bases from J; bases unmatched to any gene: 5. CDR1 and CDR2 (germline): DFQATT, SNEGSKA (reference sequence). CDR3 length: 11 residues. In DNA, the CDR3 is TGCAGTGGCGGGAGAGGAAATACGCAGTATTTT. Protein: CSGGRGNTQYF.

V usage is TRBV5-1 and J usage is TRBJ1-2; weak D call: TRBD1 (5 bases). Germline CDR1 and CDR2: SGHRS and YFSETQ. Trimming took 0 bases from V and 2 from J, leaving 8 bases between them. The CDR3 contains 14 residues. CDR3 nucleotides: TGCGCCAGCAGCTTGGCGACAGCCAACTATGGCTACACCTTC. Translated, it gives CASSLATANYGYTF.

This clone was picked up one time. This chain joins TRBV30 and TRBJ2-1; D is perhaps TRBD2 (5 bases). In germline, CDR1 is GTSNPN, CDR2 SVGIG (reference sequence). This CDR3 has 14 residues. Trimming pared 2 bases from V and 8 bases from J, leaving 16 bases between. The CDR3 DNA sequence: TGTGCCTGGAGTATGACTACCCCGGGCCATGAGCAGTTCTTC. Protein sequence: CAWSMTTPGHEQFF. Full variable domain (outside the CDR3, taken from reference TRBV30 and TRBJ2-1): SQTIHQWPATLVQPVGSPLSLECTVEGTSNPNLYWYRQAAGRGLQLLFYSVGIGQISSEVPQNLSASRPQDRQFILSSKKLLLSDSGFYLCAWSMTTPGHEQFFGPGTRLTVL.

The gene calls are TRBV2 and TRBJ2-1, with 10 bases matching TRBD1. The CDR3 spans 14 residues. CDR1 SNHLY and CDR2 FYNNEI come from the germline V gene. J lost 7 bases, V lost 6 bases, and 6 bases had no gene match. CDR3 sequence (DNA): TGTGCCAGCAGGGGGCGACAGGGGGCGAATGAGCAGTTCTTC. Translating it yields CASRGRQGANEQFF.

The CDR3 DNA reads TGCGCCAGCAGCCAAGTGTCGACAGGGTGGGCTGGGGCCAACGTCCTGACTTTC. Its translation is CASSQVSTGWAGANVLTF. This chain uses TRBV4-3 with TRBJ2-6; 7 nucleotides match TRBD1. This CDR3 spans 18 amino acids. Germline trimming cut 1 base from V and 2 bases from J; bases unmatched to any gene: 8. Germline CDR1 and CDR2: LGHNA and YSLEER.

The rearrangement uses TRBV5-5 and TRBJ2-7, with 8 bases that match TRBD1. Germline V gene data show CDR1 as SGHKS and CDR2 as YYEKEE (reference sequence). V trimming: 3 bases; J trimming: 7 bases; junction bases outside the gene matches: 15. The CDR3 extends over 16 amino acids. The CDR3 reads CASSSVPPQGAREQYF. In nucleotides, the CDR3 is TGTGCCAGCAGCTCGGTTCCGCCCCAGGGGGCGAGGGAGCAGTACTTC. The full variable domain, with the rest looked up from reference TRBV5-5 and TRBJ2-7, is DAGVTQSPTHLIKTRGQQVTLRCSPISGHKSVSWYQQVLGQGPQFIFQYYEKEERGRGNFPDRFSARQFPNYSSELNVNALLLGDSALYLCASSSVPPQGAREQYFGPGTRLTVT.

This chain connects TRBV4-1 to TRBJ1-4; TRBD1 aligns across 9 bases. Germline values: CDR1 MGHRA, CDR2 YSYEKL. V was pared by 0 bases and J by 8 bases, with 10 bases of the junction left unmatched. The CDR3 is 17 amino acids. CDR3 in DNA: TGCGCCAGCAGCCAAGAGGTTGCCACAGGGGGCCGAGAAAAACTGTTTTTT. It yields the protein CASSQEVATGGREKLFF.

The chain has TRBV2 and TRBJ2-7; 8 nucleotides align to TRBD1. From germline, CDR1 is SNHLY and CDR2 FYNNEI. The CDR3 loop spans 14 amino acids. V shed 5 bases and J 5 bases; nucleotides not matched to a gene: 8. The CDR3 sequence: CASSFITGGDEQYF. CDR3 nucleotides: TGTGCCAGCAGTTTCATTACAGGGGGAGACGAGCAGTACTTC.

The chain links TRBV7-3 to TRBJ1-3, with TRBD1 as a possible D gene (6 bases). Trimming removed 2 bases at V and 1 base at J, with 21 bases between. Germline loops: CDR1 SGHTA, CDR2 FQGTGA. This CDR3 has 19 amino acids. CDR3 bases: TGTGCCAGCAGCTTAGTTAGGATTACGGACAGAACTTCTGGAAACACCATATATTTT. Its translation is CASSLVRITDRTSGNTIYF. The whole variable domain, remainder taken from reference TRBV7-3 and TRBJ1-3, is GAGVSQTPSNKVTEKGKYVELRCDPISGHTALYWYRQSLGQGPEFLIYFQGTGAADDSGLPNDRFFAVRPEGSVSTLKIQRTERGDSAVYLCASSLVRITDRTSGNTIYFGEGSWLTVV.

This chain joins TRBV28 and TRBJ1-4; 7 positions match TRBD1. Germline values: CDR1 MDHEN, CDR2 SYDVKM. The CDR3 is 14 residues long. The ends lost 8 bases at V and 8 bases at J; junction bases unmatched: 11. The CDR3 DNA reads TGTGCCAGCGGAACGACAGGGATGGAGGAAAAACTGTTTTTT. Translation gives CASGTTGMEEKLFF.

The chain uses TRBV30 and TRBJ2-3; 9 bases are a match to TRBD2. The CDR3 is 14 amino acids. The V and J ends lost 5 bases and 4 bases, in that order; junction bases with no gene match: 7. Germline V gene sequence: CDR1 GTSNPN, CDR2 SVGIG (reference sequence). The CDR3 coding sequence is TGTGCCTGGGACTCTAGCGGGGTCTCAGATACGCAGTATTTT. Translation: CAWDSSGVSDTQYF.

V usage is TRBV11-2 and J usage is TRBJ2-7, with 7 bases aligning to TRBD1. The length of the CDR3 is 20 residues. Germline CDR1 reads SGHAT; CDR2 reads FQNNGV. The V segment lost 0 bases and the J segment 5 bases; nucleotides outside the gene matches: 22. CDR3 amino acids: CASSLDRPSFPGQPEHEQYF. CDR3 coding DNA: TGTGCCAGCAGCTTAGACAGACCCTCATTTCCGGGACAGCCAGAGCACGAGCAGTACTTC. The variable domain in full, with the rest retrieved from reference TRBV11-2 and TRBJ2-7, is EAGVAQSPRYKIIEKRQSVAFWCNPISGHATLYWYQQILGQGPKLLIQFQNNGVVDDSQLPKDRFSAERLKGVDSTLKIQPAKLEDSAVYLCASSLDRPSFPGQPEHEQYFGPGTRLTVT.

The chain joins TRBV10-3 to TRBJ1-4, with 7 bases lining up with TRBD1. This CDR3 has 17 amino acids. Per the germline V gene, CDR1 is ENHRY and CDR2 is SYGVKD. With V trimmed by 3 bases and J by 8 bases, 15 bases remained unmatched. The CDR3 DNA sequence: TGTGCCATCAGTGATATAGGGGGCCCGGGCGTCGGGGAAAAACTGTTTTTT. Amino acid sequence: CAISDIGGPGVGEKLFF.

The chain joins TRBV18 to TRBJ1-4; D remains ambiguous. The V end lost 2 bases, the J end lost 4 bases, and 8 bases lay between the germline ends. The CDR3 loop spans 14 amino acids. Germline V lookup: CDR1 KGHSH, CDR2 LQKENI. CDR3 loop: CASSPATLNEKLFF. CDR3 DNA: TGTGCCAGCTCACCAGCGACACTTAATGAAAAACTGTTTTTT.